Listed below are T cell receptor beta chains from one sample, sequenced in a study of CD8 T cells in ankylosing spondylitis. TCRdb ran MiXCR on the 5' RACE reads and lists one entry per CDR3 protein. The profile covers about 340,000 distinct CDR3 sequences, with approximately 14% appearing a single time and approximately 0.99% taken by the ten largest. The specimen was blood, either unsorted or a sorted T cell fraction (not recorded which). All receptors derive from a male donor with ankylosing spondylitis or in good health (not recorded which). The CDR3 runs from the conserved cysteine through the conserved F or W. The D gene is left open where the match is weak. Not all rows give a size; the values are once, few, many and, for expanded clones, a class.

TRBV10-3	-	TRBJ1-5	-	TGTGCCATCAGTCACGACAGCAATCAGCCCCAGCATTTT	CAISHDSNQPQHF
TRBV29-1	-	TRBJ2-2	many	TGCAGCGGGGGGGCGAACACCGGGGAGCTGTTTTTT	CSGGANTGELFF
TRBV5-1	TRBD2	TRBJ2-5	few	TGCGCCAGCAGGCTGCTCACTAGCGGACAAGAGACCCAGTACTTC	CASRLLTSGQETQYF
TRBV7-2	-	TRBJ1-5	-	TGTGCCAGCAGCGCCACGGGATATGATCAGCCCCAGCATTTT	CASSATGYDQPQHF
TRBV4-1	-	TRBJ1-1	-	TGCGCCAGCAGCCAAGACCGGCGGCAGGTGAACACTGAAGCTTTCTTT	CASSQDRRQVNTEAFF
TRBV20-1	TRBD1	TRBJ2-2	-	TGCAGTGCTAGAGGGCCCGGGACAGGGGACACCGGGGAGCTGTTTTTT	CSARGPGTGDTGELFF
TRBV3-1	-	TRBJ2-1	few	TGTGCCAGCAGCCAAGACGCGTACAATGAGCAGTTCTTC	CASSQDAYNEQFF
TRBV5-5	TRBD2	TRBJ2-1	many	TGTGCCAGCAGCTTTGGACTAGCGGGGGGGTTAGGGCAGTTCTTC	CASSFGLAGGLGQFF
TRBV5-1	TRBD1	TRBJ2-7	-	TGCGCCAGCAGCTACGCCGGGACAGGGGGTTTCTGGTACGAGCAGTACTTC	CASSYAGTGGFWYEQYF
TRBV30	TRBD1	TRBJ2-5	-	TGTGCCTGGAGAAGGACAGGGGGCGCTTTAGTCGGGGAGACCCAGTACTTC	CAWRRTGGALVGETQYF
TRBV12-3/TRBV12-4	TRBD2	TRBJ2-3	few	TGTGCCAGCAGTCTAGCGGGGGGGGAAGATACGCAGTATTTT	CASSLAGGEDTQYF
TRBV14	-	TRBJ1-2	few	TGTGCCAGCAGCCAAGGAGGAGGGGCTGTCCACACCTTC	CASSQGGGAVHTF
TRBV20-1	TRBD1	TRBJ2-1	-	TGCAGTGCTACCCCGGACAGGGGCGCGGTCAATGAGCAGTTCTTC	CSATPDRGAVNEQFF
TRBV3-1	-	TRBJ1-1	many	TGTGCCAGCAGCCAAACCAGTAACACTGAAGCTTTCTTT	CASSQTSNTEAFF
TRBV10-3	TRBD1	TRBJ2-7	-	TGTGCCATCAGTGTCGGACAGGGGCCCTACGAGCAGTACTTC	CAISVGQGPYEQYF
TRBV3-1	TRBD2	TRBJ2-5	few	TGTGCCAGCAGCCTCTGGACTAGCGGGACGAGGGAGACCCAGTACTTC	CASSLWTSGTRETQYF
TRBV3-1	TRBD1	TRBJ1-1	few	TGTGCCAGCAGCCTCCTTCCGGGACAGGGCACTGAAGCTTTCTTT	CASSLLPGQGTEAFF
TRBV6-1	-	TRBJ2-3	-	TGTGCCACCAGACCAGGATTTAGCACAGATACGCAGTATTTT	CATRPGFSTDTQYF
TRBV12-3/TRBV12-4	TRBD1	TRBJ2-5	-	TGTGCCAGCAGTTTACAGGGGGCCCTCCAAGAGACCCAGTACTTC	CASSLQGALQETQYF
TRBV15	-	TRBJ2-1	few	TGTGCCACCAGCAGAGAAGGACAGACTTACAATGAGCAGTTCTTC	CATSREGQTYNEQFF
TRBV10-3	-	TRBJ1-4	-	TGTGCCATCAGTGATGATGATAAACTGTTTTTT	CAISDDDKLFF
TRBV5-1	-	TRBJ2-2	-	TGCGCCAGCAGCTTGGCATGGTCCCCCCTGGGCGGGGAGCTGTTTTTT	CASSLAWSPLGGELFF
TRBV29-1	-	TRBJ2-7	-	TGCAGCGTGGGGGGATCCACCTACGAGCAGTACTTC	CSVGGSTYEQYF
TRBV5-1	TRBD1	TRBJ1-1	-	TGCGCCAGCAGCGACGGACAGGGAGGGGTCCTGTCTGAAGCTTTCTTT	CASSDGQGGVLSEAFF
TRBV20-1	TRBD1	TRBJ2-4	few	TGCAGTGCTAGAGTGGGACAGGGACTAGCCAAAAACATTCAGTACTTC	CSARVGQGLAKNIQYF
TRBV2	TRBD1	TRBJ2-6	-	TGTGCCTGGGGGACAGGGCCCTCTGGGGCCAACGTCCTGACTTTC	CAWGTGPSGANVLTF
TRBV3-1	-	TRBJ2-7	once	TGTGCCAGCAGCCCAGAAGCGGTGCCCTACGAGCAGTACTTC	CASSPEAVPYEQYF
TRBV14	-	TRBJ2-7	few	TGTGCCAGCAGCCTCGGACACATCTACGAGCAGTACTTC	CASSLGHIYEQYF
TRBV5-1	-	TRBJ2-5	-	TGCGCCAGCAGCTTAACGGTTACAGAGACCCAGTACTTC	CASSLTVTETQYF
TRBV28	TRBD1	TRBJ2-1	-	TGTGCCAGCAGTTTGGAGACAGGGGGACTGAATGAGCAGTTCTTC	CASSLETGGLNEQFF
TRBV25-1	-	TRBJ2-1	few	TGTGCCAGCAACCGGGACTCCTATAATGAGCAGTTCTTC	CASNRDSYNEQFF
TRBV3-1	-	TRBJ1-2	many	TGTGCCAGCAGCCTCTCAGGGGAACGCTATGGCTACACCTTC	CASSLSGERYGYTF
TRBV11-1	-	TRBJ1-4	few	TGTGCCAGCAGCTTAGAAGGGGCTTCCGATGAAAAACTGTTTTTT	CASSLEGASDEKLFF
TRBV25-1	-	TRBJ2-7	-	TGTGCCAGCACCGGAGGGGATTACGAGCAGTACTTC	CASTGGDYEQYF
TRBV12-3/TRBV12-4	-	TRBJ2-1	few	TGTGCCAGCAGGCCACTAATAGGGGAAGAGCAGTTCTTC	CASRPLIGEEQFF
TRBV3-1	TRBD1	TRBJ2-3	-	TGTGCCAGCAGCCAACGCGGGACAGGAGCGAGAGGTACGCAGTATTTT	CASSQRGTGARGTQYF
TRBV10-2	TRBD2	TRBJ2-3	-	TGCGCCAGCAGTGAGTCCGGGGGGGGCTATCCTTCTAGCACAGATACGCAGTATTTT	CASSESGGGYPSSTDTQYF
TRBV19	-	TRBJ1-1	-	TGTGCCAGTAGTATAACGATTAGGATGGCTGAAGCTTTCTTT	CASSITIRMAEAFF
TRBV6-1	-	TRBJ2-1	few	TGTGCCACCCTGCCCACCACTAACTACAATGAGCAGTTCTTC	CATLPTTNYNEQFF
TRBV7-2	-	TRBJ1-2	few	TGTGCCAGCAGCCTAGACCAGGGAGACTACACCTTC	CASSLDQGDYTF
TRBV5-1	TRBD1	TRBJ1-2	-	TGCGCCAGCCGGCAGGACAGGGGCTATGGCTACACCTTC	CASRQDRGYGYTF
TRBV2	-	TRBJ2-1	few	TGTGCCAGCAGTGATTTGTTAGCGCGGTACAATGAGCAGTTCTTC	CASSDLLARYNEQFF
TRBV18	TRBD1	TRBJ2-2	few	TGTGCCAGCTCTCCTCGACAGGGTGACACCGGGGAGCTGTTTTTT	CASSPRQGDTGELFF
TRBV29-1	-	TRBJ2-3	few	TGCAGCGTCCGTGAGGGAGGAGGAGATACGCAGTATTTT	CSVREGGGDTQYF
TRBV20-1	-	TRBJ1-5	-	TGCAGTGCTAGAGATAGAGGGATGGCAAATCAGCCCCAGCATTTT	CSARDRGMANQPQHF
TRBV30	TRBD2	TRBJ2-7	-	TGTGCCTGGAGCGCTTCGGGAGGCGAGCAGTACTTC	CAWSASGGEQYF
TRBV6-1	-	TRBJ2-6	-	TGTGCCAGCAGCCAGGTCCGAGGCAGCCACTCTGGGGCCAACGTCCTGACTTTC	CASSQVRGSHSGANVLTF
TRBV9	-	TRBJ2-4	few	TGTGCCAGCAGCCCCCCGGAACGAAACATTCAGTACTTC	CASSPPERNIQYF